This T cell receptor (beta chain) emerged from a study of shared clonotypes between healthy human individuals. Per the authors' pipeline: ImmunoSEQ junction-only sequences lacked quality scores, so their filtering differed. Profiling relied on immunoSEQ multiplex PCR, and the TCRdb table lists in-frame clones only, not all of them. The V and J calls and clone size come from that table; D and trimming were worked out from the DNA. The sample holds around 480,000 clones, about 75% seen once. Trimming shortened V by 1 base and J by 7 bases, and 13 bases separated the two germline ends. CDR1 MNHNS and CDR2 SASEGT come from the germline V gene. The CDR3 has 15 residues.

This receptor was taken from a woman aged 40 to 50 in good health. Some clones in this sample may be carry-over from other donors' samples. This chain connects TRBV6-1 to TRBJ1-4; perhaps TRBD1 as D (5 bases). The sequencing input was PBMCs. This CDR3 reads CASSEDGGVGEKLFF. In nucleotides, the CDR3 is TGTGCCAGCAGTGAAGATGGGGGAGTTGGTGAAAAACTGTTTTTT.